The clone carrying this T cell receptor beta chain appeared a few times. The data were taken from a study of blood T cell repertoires in COVID-19. Looking at the study overall: The United States, Italy and Spain were the sources of the acute and convalescent COVID-19 samples.

There are 17 residues in the CDR3. The ends were cut back, 0 bases at V and 0 bases at J, with 12 bases in the middle. Germline lookup yields CDR1 SGHDN and CDR2 FVKESK. Donors were grouped by their self-reported clinical history. Data came from immunoSEQ multiplex PCR; TCRdb stores just in-frame clones and leaves some out. The table has 400,000 to 500,000 clones, approximately 87% seen once. The sample taken for sequencing was PBMCs or T cells enriched from blood (not recorded which). The TCR originated in a woman aged 40 to 49 who had recovered from COVID-19. The gene calls are TRBV14 and TRBJ1-3, with D maybe TRBD1 (5 bases). The CDR3 DNA follows: TGTGCCAGCAGCCAAGATCGCAGGGCCATCTCTGGAAACACCATATATTTT. Its translation: CASSQDRRAISGNTIYF.